This T cell receptor (beta chain) was profiled in a study of shared clonotypes between healthy human individuals. Study outcomes and limitations: At large depth, rarefaction still showed sorted-subset sequencing to be incomplete.

The germline V gene has CDR1 MNHEY and CDR2 SVGAGI. V lost 0 bases and J lost 2, with 5 bases in between. The CDR3 is 13 amino acids. In regard to this clone: Its antigen is currently unknown.

Libraries were prepared by immunoSEQ multiplex PCR; TCRdb keeps only in-frame clonotypes and omits some of them. The sample gives 2 million to 3 million clones, 93% of which show up once; around 0.4% is in the top ten. The specimen sequenced was naive CD4+ T cells from PBMCs. As to subset: CD45RA+ positively selected. V is TRBV6-5 and J is TRBJ2-7, with unresolved D. This TCR came from a young man in good health. Some clones in this sample may be carry-over from other donors' samples. The CDR3 coding sequence is TGTGCCAGCAGTTACTCAGGGCCCTACGAGCAGTACTTC. Its translation: CASSYSGPYEQYF.